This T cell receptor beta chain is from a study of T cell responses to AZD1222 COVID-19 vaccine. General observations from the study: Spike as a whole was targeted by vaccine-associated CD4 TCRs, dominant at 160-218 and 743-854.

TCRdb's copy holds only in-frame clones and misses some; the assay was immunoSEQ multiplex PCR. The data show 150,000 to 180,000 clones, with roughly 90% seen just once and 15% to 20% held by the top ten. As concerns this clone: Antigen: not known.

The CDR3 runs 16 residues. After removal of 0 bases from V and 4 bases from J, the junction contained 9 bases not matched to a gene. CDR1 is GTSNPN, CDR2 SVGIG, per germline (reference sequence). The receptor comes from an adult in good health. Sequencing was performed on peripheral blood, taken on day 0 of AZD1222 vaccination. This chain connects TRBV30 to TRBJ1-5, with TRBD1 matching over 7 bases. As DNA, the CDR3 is TGTGCCTGGAGTGTTGGAGGCCCGACAGGGAATCAGCCCCAGCATTTT. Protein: CAWSVGGPTGNQPQHF.